These T cell receptor beta chains were read from a single sample in a study of Graves' ophthalmopathy and Graves' hyperthyroidism. One entry per CDR3 protein, called by TCRdb with MiXCR from the multiplex PCR reads. The sample has around 660,000 distinct CDR3 sequences; more than 40% are singletons. The material sequenced was peripheral blood. The receptors originated from an adult man with Graves' ophthalmopathy. CDR3s include the opening cysteine and the closing phenylalanine or tryptophan. The listing skips clone size in some rows; elsewhere it reads once, few, many or a size class.

clone size | J gene | CDR3 length | V gene | CDR3 protein
few | TRBJ1-5 | 13 | TRBV30 | CAWSVTGDQPQHF
NA | TRBJ2-7 | 14 | TRBV18 | CASSRTRIGYEQYF
many | TRBJ1-1 | 15 | TRBV7-9 | CASSPEQGGGTEAFF
many | TRBJ1-1 | 14 | TRBV7-2 | CASSSQGWNTEAFF
few | TRBJ2-7 | 12 | TRBV27 | CASSSGTAEQYF
many | TRBJ2-5 | 13 | TRBV20-1 | CSAISGAQETQYF
NA | TRBJ2-6 | 15 | TRBV12-3/TRBV12-4 | CASRQSGPGANVLTF
few | TRBJ1-1 | 12 | TRBV9 | CASSPDSGGAFF
NA | TRBJ2-5 | 18 | TRBV24-1 | CATSDSIPGQGSTDTQYF
NA | TRBJ1-6 | 16 | TRBV25-1 | CASSERGASYNSPLHF
many | TRBJ1-2 | 12 | TRBV27 | CATKGADYGYTF
many | TRBJ2-5 | 14 | TRBV5-6 | CASRAGPQAETQYF
NA | TRBJ2-7 | 14 | TRBV4-2 | CASSFGGWSYEQYF
many | TRBJ2-2 | 13 | TRBV29-1 | CSVGGVDTGELFF
NA | TRBJ1-2 | 14 | TRBV7-9 | CASSTTGVIGGYTF
many | TRBJ1-1 | 13 | TRBV10-3 | CAISVDRNTEAFF
NA | TRBJ2-7 | 15 | TRBV12-3/TRBV12-4 | CASSLAGTGLREQYF
NA | TRBJ1-6 | 13 | TRBV6-1 | CASSSIAGSPLHF
NA | TRBJ1-5 | 18 | TRBV12-3/TRBV12-4 | CASSLALTGDYSNQPQHF
many | TRBJ1-2 | 13 | TRBV12-3/TRBV12-4 | CASSQEAWPGYTF
few | TRBJ2-7 | 15 | TRBV9 | CASSHLGRGSYEQYF
NA | TRBJ1-6 | 13 | TRBV25-1 | CASSGHGNSPLHF
many | TRBJ2-5 | 13 | TRBV19 | CASSISRVETQYF
few | TRBJ2-7 | 13 | TRBV7-3 | CASSFGRGHEQYF
many | TRBJ1-5 | 15 | TRBV19 | CASSFQSSSNQPQHF
NA | TRBJ2-7 | 14 | TRBV5-6 | CASSLTGNSLEQYF
many | TRBJ2-7 | 15 | TRBV9 | CASSVGSGAYYEQYF
NA | TRBJ1-5 | 17 | TRBV25-1 | CASSGTGTGGAGQPQHF
NA | TRBJ2-5 | 13 | TRBV7-9 | CASRQWRTETQYF
NA | TRBJ1-6 | 14 | TRBV12-3/TRBV12-4 | CASRTTEDNSPLHF
NA | TRBJ1-5 | 14 | TRBV9 | CASSPPGFNQPQHF
many | TRBJ1-6 | 15 | TRBV6-5 | CASSYSITGNSPLHF
many | TRBJ2-2 | 16 | TRBV24-1 | CATSGYSAPNAGELFF
NA | TRBJ2-2 | 13 | TRBV7-9 | CASSLLTTGELFF
NA | TRBJ2-7 | 14 | TRBV4-3 | CASSHTGGMREQYF
NA | TRBJ2-5 | 15 | TRBV19 | CASSTNDRRNQPQYF
many | TRBJ2-7 | 14 | TRBV7-9 | CASSGNRGLGEQYF
many | TRBJ2-7 | 12 | TRBV10-3 | CAIEQGGYEQYF
many | TRBJ2-5 | 15 | TRBV7-3 | CASSLGPGMGETQYF
many | TRBJ2-7 | 14 | TRBV5-6 | CASSLPDSSSEQYF
NA | TRBJ2-7 | 14 | TRBV7-9 | CASSPREQYYEQYF